This T cell receptor (beta chain) was sequenced for a study of T cells in Graves' hyperthyroidism and ophthalmopathy. The CDR3 runs 13 residues. Germline CDR1 SGHNT, CDR2 YENEEA. Trimming removed 11 bases from V and 4 bases from J; junction bases left unmatched: 7. Amplification yielded TCR beta CDR3 regions, with RNA transcripts as the source. TCR CDR3 underwent first-round RT-PCR with the HTBI primer set. MiXCR, run by TCRdb on the multiplex PCR reads, gives a single entry per CDR3 protein. The table records 410,000 or so distinct CDR3 sequences, approximately 14% of them present only once. This clonotype was observed many times.

The sequence was obtained from a man younger than 35 with Graves' ophthalmopathy. This sequence joins TRBV11-3 and TRBJ2-2; 7 bases fit TRBD2. Sample: blood. The CDR3 here is CAAGRGGTGELFF. The CDR3 nucleotides are TGTGCCGCAGGGAGGGGAGGCACCGGGGAGCTGTTTTTT.